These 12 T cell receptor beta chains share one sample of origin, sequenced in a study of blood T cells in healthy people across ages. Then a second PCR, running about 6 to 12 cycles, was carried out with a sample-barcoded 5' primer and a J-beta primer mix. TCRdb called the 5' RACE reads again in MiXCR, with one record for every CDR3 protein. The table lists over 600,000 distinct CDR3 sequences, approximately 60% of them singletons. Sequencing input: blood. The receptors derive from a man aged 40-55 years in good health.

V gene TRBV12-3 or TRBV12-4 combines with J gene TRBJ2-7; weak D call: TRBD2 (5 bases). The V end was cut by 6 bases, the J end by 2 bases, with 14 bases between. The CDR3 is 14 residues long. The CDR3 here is CASRQRTGTYEQYF. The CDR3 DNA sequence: TGTGCCAGCAGACAACGGACTGGAACCTACGAGCAGTACTTC.

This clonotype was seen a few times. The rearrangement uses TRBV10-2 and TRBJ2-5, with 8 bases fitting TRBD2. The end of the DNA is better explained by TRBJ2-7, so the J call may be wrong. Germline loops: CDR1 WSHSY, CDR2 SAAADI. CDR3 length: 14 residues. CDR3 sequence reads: CASRGLEWVGEQYF. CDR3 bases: TGCGCCAGCAGGGGACTAGAATGGGTAGGCGAGCAGTACTTC.

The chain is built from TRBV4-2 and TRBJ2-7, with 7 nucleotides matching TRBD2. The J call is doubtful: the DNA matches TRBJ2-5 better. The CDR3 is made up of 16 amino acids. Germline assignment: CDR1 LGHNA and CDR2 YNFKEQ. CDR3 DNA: TGTGCCAGCAGCCAAAAGGGAGAGGGAGGGCTGGAGACCCAGTACTTC. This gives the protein CASSQKGEGGLETQYF.

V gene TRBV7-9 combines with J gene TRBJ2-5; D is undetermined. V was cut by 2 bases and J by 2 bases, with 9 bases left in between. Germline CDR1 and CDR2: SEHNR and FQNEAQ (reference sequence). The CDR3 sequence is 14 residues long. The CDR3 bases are TGTGCCAGCAGCTTAATCAGTCAGCAAGAGACCCAGTACTTC. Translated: CASSLISQQETQYF.

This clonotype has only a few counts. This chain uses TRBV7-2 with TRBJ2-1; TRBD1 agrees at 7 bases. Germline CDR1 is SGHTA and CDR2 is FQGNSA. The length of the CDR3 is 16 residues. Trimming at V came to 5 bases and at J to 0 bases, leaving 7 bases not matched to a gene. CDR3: CASSPTGTSSYNEQFF. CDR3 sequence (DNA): TGTGCCAGCAGCCCGACAGGGACGAGCTCCTACAATGAGCAGTTCTTC.

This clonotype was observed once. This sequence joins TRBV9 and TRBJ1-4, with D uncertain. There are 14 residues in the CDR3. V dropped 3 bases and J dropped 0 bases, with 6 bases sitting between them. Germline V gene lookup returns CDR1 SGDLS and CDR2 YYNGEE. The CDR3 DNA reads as TGTGCCAGCAGCGCGTCATCAACTAATGAAAAACTGTTTTTT. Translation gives CASSASSTNEKLFF.

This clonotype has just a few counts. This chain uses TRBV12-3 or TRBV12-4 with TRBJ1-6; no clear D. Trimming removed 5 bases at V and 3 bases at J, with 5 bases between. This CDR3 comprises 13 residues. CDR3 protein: CASSRIYNSPLHF. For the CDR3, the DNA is TGTGCCAGCAGTCGCATCTATAATTCACCCCTCCACTTT.

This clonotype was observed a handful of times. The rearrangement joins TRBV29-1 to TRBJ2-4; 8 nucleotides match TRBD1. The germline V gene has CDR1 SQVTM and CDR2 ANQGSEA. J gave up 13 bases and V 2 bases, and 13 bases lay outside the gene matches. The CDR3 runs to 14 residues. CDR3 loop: CSVEFGDRGWGQYF. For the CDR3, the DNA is TGCAGCGTTGAATTTGGCGACAGGGGCTGGGGGCAGTACTTC.

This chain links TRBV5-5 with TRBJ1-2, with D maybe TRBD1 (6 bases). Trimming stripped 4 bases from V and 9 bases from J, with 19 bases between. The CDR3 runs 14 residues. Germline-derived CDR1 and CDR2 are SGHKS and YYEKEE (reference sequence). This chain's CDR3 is CASSGVLGGESYTF. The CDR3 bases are TGTGCCAGCAGCGGGGTTCTAGGGGGAGAGAGCTACACCTTC.

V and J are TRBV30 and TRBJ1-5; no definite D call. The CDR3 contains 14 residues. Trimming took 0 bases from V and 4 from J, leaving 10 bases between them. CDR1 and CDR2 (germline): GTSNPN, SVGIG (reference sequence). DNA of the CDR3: TGTGCCTGGAGTGTAATAGCAGGTAATCAGCCCCAGCATTTT. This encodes CAWSVIAGNQPQHF.

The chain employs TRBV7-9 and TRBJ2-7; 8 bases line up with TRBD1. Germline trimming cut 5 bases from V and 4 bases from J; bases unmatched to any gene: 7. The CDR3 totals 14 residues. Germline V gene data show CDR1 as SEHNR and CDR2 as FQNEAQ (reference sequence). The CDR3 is CASSRQGPLYEQYF. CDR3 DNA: TGTGCCAGCAGCCGACAGGGGCCGTTATACGAGCAGTACTTC.

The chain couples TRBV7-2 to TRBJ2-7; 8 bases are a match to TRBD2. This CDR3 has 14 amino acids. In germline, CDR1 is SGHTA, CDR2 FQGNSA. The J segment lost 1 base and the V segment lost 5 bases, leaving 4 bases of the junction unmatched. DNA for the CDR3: TGTGCCAGCAGCATGGGACTAGAATCCTACGAGCAGTACTTC. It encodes CASSMGLESYEQYF.